This is a list of T cell receptor beta chains from one sample in a study of cytomegalovirus exposure and HLA in healthy donors. Generated by immunoSEQ multiplex PCR, the TCRdb table keeps only in-frame clones and is missing some. Here the sample spans hundreds of thousands of clones, about three quarters being singletons. Sequencing was carried out using PBMCs. The receptors were gathered from a man aged 35 to 55 in good health and CMV-seronegative. The CDR3 runs from the conserved cysteine through the conserved F or W. D genes are given only for firm matches. Where a row states a size, it is once, few, many or the class of an expanded clone; other rows omit it.

CDR3nt	CDR3aa	j_gene	d_gene	abundance	v_gene
TGTGCCATCAGGACGACAGTAGCCAATTCACCCCTCCACTTT	CAIRTTVANSPLHF	TRBJ1-6	.	.	TRBV10-3
TGTGCCAGCAGTTCGAGCGGGGCCCTGATGGGTTACAATGAGCAGTTCTTC	CASSSSGALMGYNEQFF	TRBJ2-1	TRBD2	.	TRBV27
TGTGCCACCAGTACGGACAGTATTTACAATGAGCAGTTCTTC	CATSTDSIYNEQFF	TRBJ2-1	.	.	TRBV15
TGCGCCAGCAGCCCTTGGTCGGGACAGGGGTTAGAGACCCAGTACTTC	CASSPWSGQGLETQYF	TRBJ2-5	TRBD1	.	TRBV4-1
TGCGCCAGCAGCTTGGAAGGTGCGGCCAAAGAGACCCAGTACTTC	CASSLEGAAKETQYF	TRBJ2-5	.	.	TRBV5-1
TGTGCCAGCAGCCAAGGAGGGTATTCTGGAAACACCATATATTTT	CASSQGGYSGNTIYF	TRBJ1-3	.	.	TRBV4-2
TGTGCCAGCAGGGACAGGGAATGGACAGATACGCAGTATTTT	CASRDREWTDTQYF	TRBJ2-3	TRBD1	.	TRBV2
TGTGCCAGCAGCCCTACCGGGACACTAGGCGCTGAAGCTTTCTTT	CASSPTGTLGAEAFF	TRBJ1-1	.	.	TRBV7-3
TGTGCCATCAGTGGGGCCTCAGGGGCGCAGTACTTC	CAISGASGAQYF	TRBJ2-7	.	.	TRBV10-3
TGTGCCAGCAGTGTAACCAGGGGTGGCACAGATACGCAGTATTTT	CASSVTRGGTDTQYF	TRBJ2-3	.	.	TRBV27
TGTGCCAGCAGTCGCCTAGCGGGGGTTTACAATGAGCAGTTCTTC	CASSRLAGVYNEQFF	TRBJ2-1	TRBD2	once	TRBV2
TGTGCCAGCAGTTGGGACAGGGGGGGGGTAACTAATGAAAAACTGTTTTTT	CASSWDRGGVTNEKLFF	TRBJ1-4	TRBD1	.	TRBV27
TGTGCCACCAGCGTAAGACAGGGATACGAGCAGTACTTC	CATSVRQGYEQYF	TRBJ2-7	TRBD1	.	TRBV15
TGCGCCAGCAGCTTCTGGGACAGTTACAATGAGCAGTTCTTC	CASSFWDSYNEQFF	TRBJ2-1	TRBD1	.	TRBV5-1
TGTGCCAGCAGTTTCGGCAGGTTTAAGATGGGCAATCAGCCCCAGCATTTT	CASSFGRFKMGNQPQHF	TRBJ1-5	.	.	TRBV28
TGTGCCAGCAGCTCGGGACTAGCGGGAGTCTACGAGCAGTACTTC	CASSSGLAGVYEQYF	TRBJ2-7	TRBD2	.	TRBV7-3
TGTGCCAGCAGCGTGACAGGGACCTGGGCCTACGAGCAGTACTTC	CASSVTGTWAYEQYF	TRBJ2-7	TRBD1	.	TRBV7-9
TGTGCCAGCAGTTTATGGGGCGGCGGGACCCAGTACTTC	CASSLWGGGTQYF	TRBJ2-5	.	.	TRBV27
TGTGCCAGCAGCTTGGGACAGGGTTTAGAGACCCAGTACTTC	CASSLGQGLETQYF	TRBJ2-5	TRBD1	.	TRBV11-3
TGCGCCAGCAGCCTCACAGGTTCCCCTAGCACAGATACGCAGTATTTT	CASSLTGSPSTDTQYF	TRBJ2-3	.	.	TRBV5-1
TGTGCCAGCAGGTATAGCGGGAGAGTATACGAGCAGTACTTC	CASRYSGRVYEQYF	TRBJ2-7	TRBD2	.	TRBV2
TGTGCCAGCTCACCGGGGGCCCAGACCACCTACGAGCAGTACTTC	CASSPGAQTTYEQYF	TRBJ2-7	.	.	TRBV18
TGTGCCAGCAGCTTAGCCCGGACTAGCGGGGGGGCCTACGAGCAGTACTTC	CASSLARTSGGAYEQYF	TRBJ2-7	TRBD2	.	TRBV7-8
TGTGCCTGGCAACTAGCGACGAATGAGCAGTTCTTC	CAWQLATNEQFF	TRBJ2-1	TRBD2	.	TRBV30
TGTGCCAGCAGCTTAGAGGACTTCACCGTTGAAGCTTTCTTT	CASSLEDFTVEAFF	TRBJ1-1	.	.	TRBV7-2
TGTGCCAGCAGCTTGACCGTCACGAGCTCCTATAATTCACCCCTCCACTTT	CASSLTVTSSYNSPLHF	TRBJ1-6	.	once	TRBV5-5
TGCAGCGCCCGTCCGCAGGGAGGTTGGGAGACCCAGTACTTC	CSARPQGGWETQYF	TRBJ2-5	.	.	TRBV29-1
TGCGCCAGCAGCCAAGAACTAGCGGGGGGGCCGAACACAGATACGCAGTATTTT	CASSQELAGGPNTDTQYF	TRBJ2-3	TRBD2	.	TRBV4-3
TGTGCCAGCAGCCAGGGTCAGGGGACTACTTCAAACACTGAAGCTTTCTTT	CASSQGQGTTSNTEAFF	TRBJ1-1	.	.	TRBV4-2
TGTGCCAGCAGCCGAAGCAGGGCGACTGAAGCTTTCTTT	CASSRSRATEAFF	TRBJ1-1	.	.	TRBV14
TGTGCCAGCAGCTTAACGTGGTCGGGAGGTGAGCAGTTCTTC	CASSLTWSGGEQFF	TRBJ2-1	TRBD2	.	TRBV7-3
TGTGCCACCAGCGGCTCAGGGACTTTCTACAATGAGCAGTTCTTC	CATSGSGTFYNEQFF	TRBJ2-1	.	.	TRBV15
TGTGCCTGGAGTTTCGGGGAGACCCAGTACTTC	CAWSFGETQYF	TRBJ2-5	.	.	TRBV30
TGTGCCATCGCGGCGCCAAGCACAGATACGCAGTATTTT	CAIAAPSTDTQYF	TRBJ2-3	.	.	TRBV7-9
TGTGCCAGCAGCCCACAGGGCTTGATGATTAACACTGAAGCTTTCTTT	CASSPQGLMINTEAFF	TRBJ1-1	.	.	TRBV25-1
TGTGCCAGCAGTTCCCCAGACAGGGGGGGATACTACGAGCAGTACTTC	CASSSPDRGGYYEQYF	TRBJ2-7	TRBD1	.	TRBV27
TGTGCCAGCAGCGTAGCAGTGAACACTGAAGCTTTCTTT	CASSVAVNTEAFF	TRBJ1-1	.	.	TRBV9
TGTGCCAGCAGCAGGGGCGAGGGGAATCAGCCCCAGCATTTT	CASSRGEGNQPQHF	TRBJ1-5	.	.	TRBV6-5
TGTGCCAGCAGCCCCGGCGGGGGGGTTGAAGCTTTCTTT	CASSPGGGVEAFF	TRBJ1-1	.	.	TRBV9
TGTGCCAGCGCCCCGGGGCGGGAAGGCTACACCTTC	CASAPGREGYTF	TRBJ1-2	.	.	TRBV5-4
TGCAGCGCTAGCGGAGGGGCGGGGAGCAATCAGCCCCAGCATTTT	CSASGGAGSNQPQHF	TRBJ1-5	.	.	TRBV29-1
TGTGCCAGCAGCCTATCCAATTTAGGATGGAGTGAGCAGTTCTTC	CASSLSNLGWSEQFF	TRBJ2-1	.	.	TRBV7-2
TGTGCCAGCAGTTACTCGAAGGGACAGGCGTATCAGCCCCAGCATTTT	CASSYSKGQAYQPQHF	TRBJ1-5	TRBD1	.	TRBV6-6
TGTGCCAGCAGTCGGGGACAGGGCACTGAAGCTTTCTTT	CASSRGQGTEAFF	TRBJ1-1	TRBD1	once	TRBV6-5
TGTGCCTGGAGGGGAGACAGGACTGGAAACACCATATATTTT	CAWRGDRTGNTIYF	TRBJ1-3	.	.	TRBV30
TGTGCCAGCAGGTCCCGGACAGGAAAACCCTCTGGAAACACCATATATTTT	CASRSRTGKPSGNTIYF	TRBJ1-3	TRBD1	.	TRBV28
TGTGCCAGCAGCTTAGAGAGGACAGGGCCCTACAATGAGCAGTTCTTC	CASSLERTGPYNEQFF	TRBJ2-1	TRBD1	.	TRBV7-6
TGTGCCAGCAGCTCCGGGACTAGCGGGGGACTCACCGGGGAGCTGTTTTTT	CASSSGTSGGLTGELFF	TRBJ2-2	TRBD2	.	TRBV5-4
TGTGCCAGCTCACCAGGACTAGCGGGAGTTACCCTCTTC	CASSPGLAGVTLF	TRBJ2-1	TRBD2	.	TRBV18
TGTGCCAGCAGCTCCCCACGGGACAGCCTCACCGGGGAGCTGTTTTTT	CASSSPRDSLTGELFF	TRBJ2-2	TRBD1	.	TRBV5-6
TGCAGCATTTTTACTCCCCCAGTTGCTGGCGGCCTCTACAATGAGCAGTTCTTC	CSIFTPPVAGGLYNEQFF	TRBJ2-1	.	.	TRBV29-1
TGTGCCAGCAGCTTCCAGGGGGCACATGAGCAGTTCTTC	CASSFQGAHEQFF	TRBJ2-1	TRBD1	.	TRBV7-9